The sequence of this T cell receptor beta chain was determined in a study of blood T cell repertoires in COVID-19. Sequencing used immunoSEQ multiplex PCR; TCRdb keeps in-frame clones, though not all of them. The sample lists 310,000 or so clones; about 90% were seen once. V shed 1 base and J shed 10 bases, with 14 bases lying between them. The CDR3 consists of 15 residues. Germline CDR1 SNHLY, CDR2 FYNNEI. The rearrangement uses TRBV2 and TRBJ1-6; D is perhaps TRBD1 (5 bases). The sample consisted of peripheral blood. The origin of this receptor is a man aged 18 to 30 who had recovered from COVID-19. The CDR3 spells CASSEGGAFNSPLHF. The CDR3 bases are TGTGCCAGCAGTGAAGGGGGCGCGTTTAACTCACCCCTCCACTTT.